Listed below are T cell receptor beta chains from one sample, sequenced in a study of technical replicates of blood from several donors. TCRdb keeps only in-frame clones here, not all; method: immunoSEQ multiplex PCR. The table has roughly 87,000 clones, around 90% seen once; the top ten hold around 0.4%. Sequences were obtained from T cells isolated from PBMCs. These receptors were obtained from a human donor in good health. Both conserved end residues are part of each CDR3. Fields, in order: clone size, J gene, V gene, D gene, CDR3 protein, CDR3 DNA. D genes are given only for firm matches. Expanded clones get a size class; other rows say once, few or many, or leave the size out.

-	TRBJ1-2	TRBV7-2	TRBD1	CASSLADRPNYGYTF	TGTGCCAGCAGCTTAGCGGACAGGCCTAACTATGGCTACACCTTC
-	TRBJ2-1	TRBV5-1	TRBD2	CASSPGLAGGGSYNEQFF	TGCGCCAGCAGCCCTGGACTAGCGGGAGGCGGCTCCTACAATGAGCAGTTCTTC
-	TRBJ1-2	TRBV5-1	-	CASSLAGGTNYGYTF	TGCGCCAGCAGCTTGGCGGGAGGGACTAACTATGGCTACACCTTC
-	TRBJ2-3	TRBV6-6	-	CASSYSNPGGTDTQYF	TGTGCCAGCAGTTACTCGAACCCGGGAGGCACAGATACGCAGTATTTT
-	TRBJ2-3	TRBV11-3	TRBD2	CASSLVAGADTQYF	TGTGCCAGCAGCTTAGTCGCGGGGGCAGATACGCAGTATTTT
-	TRBJ2-5	TRBV19	-	CASSLYSFGVETQYF	TGTGCCAGTAGTCTCTATTCGTTCGGGGTAGAGACCCAGTACTTC
few	TRBJ1-2	TRBV5-4	-	CASSSGWDNDGYTF	TGTGCCAGCAGCTCGGGATGGGACAATGATGGCTACACCTTC
-	TRBJ2-7	TRBV10-3	-	CAISDSTSRLYEQYF	TGTGCCATCAGTGATTCTACTAGCCGGCTCTACGAGCAGTACTTC
-	TRBJ2-3	TRBV7-8	TRBD2	CASSPRSGRTDTQYF	TGTGCCAGCAGCCCACGTAGCGGGAGGACAGATACGCAGTATTTT
once	TRBJ2-7	TRBV2	-	CASSDGSTYEQYF	TGTGCCAGCAGTGACGGGAGCACCTACGAGCAGTACTTC
-	TRBJ1-3	TRBV5-8	-	CASRRESSGNTIYF	TGTGCCAGCAGACGGGAAAGCTCTGGAAACACCATATATTTT
-	TRBJ2-3	TRBV27	TRBD2	CASSPLSAGGVTDTQYF	TGTGCCAGCAGCCCACTTTCGGCGGGGGGTGTCACAGATACGCAGTATTTT
-	TRBJ2-1	TRBV9	TRBD2	CASSPSGRADEQFF	TGTGCCAGCAGCCCTAGCGGGAGGGCCGATGAGCAGTTCTTC
-	TRBJ2-5	TRBV6-5	-	CASSYSTPWQETQYF	TGTGCCAGCAGTTACTCTACTCCGTGGCAAGAGACCCAGTACTTC
-	TRBJ1-3	TRBV6-1	-	CASSEGTGDGNTIYF	TGTGCCAGCAGTGAAGGAACAGGAGATGGAAACACCATATATTTT
-	TRBJ1-3	TRBV7-8	-	CASSLTSGSGNTIYF	TGTGCCAGCAGCTTAACCAGCGGCTCTGGAAACACCATATATTTT
once	TRBJ2-7	TRBV6-1	-	CASSDGRGYEQYF	TGTGCCAGCAGTGACGGCCGAGGCTACGAGCAGTACTTC
-	TRBJ2-7	TRBV7-9	TRBD1	CASSNPGQAPDYEQYF	TGTGCCAGCAGCAACCCGGGACAGGCCCCTGACTACGAGCAGTACTTC
-	TRBJ2-1	TRBV7-3	-	CASSAGTYNEQFF	TGTGCCAGCAGCGCGGGAACTTACAATGAGCAGTTCTTC
-	TRBJ1-2	TRBV4-3	TRBD1	CASRSGTGWENGYTF	TGCGCCAGCAGATCCGGGACAGGGTGGGAAAATGGCTACACCTTC
-	TRBJ1-3	TRBV6-5	-	CASSYGRSSGNTIYF	TGTGCCAGCAGTTACGGGCGCTCCTCTGGAAACACCATATATTTT
-	TRBJ2-7	TRBV11-2	TRBD1	CASSPFLQGDEQYF	TGTGCCAGCAGCCCTTTCCTACAGGGGGACGAGCAGTACTTC
-	TRBJ2-3	TRBV11-3	TRBD1	CASSFRGPDTQYF	TGTGCCAGCAGCTTCAGGGGGCCAGATACGCAGTATTTT
-	TRBJ2-7	TRBV6-6	-	CASSYRQDEQYF	TGTGCCAGCAGTTACCGTCAGGACGAGCAGTACTTC
-	TRBJ1-3	TRBV29-1	TRBD1	CSVEDTGAGNTIYF	TGCAGCGTTGAAGATACAGGGGCAGGAAACACCATATATTTT
-	TRBJ1-1	TRBV18	-	CASSPVLTGQTEAFF	TGTGCCAGCTCACCAGTACTTACAGGACAGACTGAAGCTTTCTTT
-	TRBJ2-7	TRBV19	TRBD2	CASSIGRGLAGGSYEQYF	TGTGCCAGTAGTATAGGGCGTGGGCTAGCGGGAGGCTCCTACGAGCAGTACTTC
-	TRBJ2-7	TRBV27	-	CASSLGQPLPYEQYF	TGTGCCAGCAGTCTTGGACAGCCGTTGCCCTACGAGCAGTACTTC
-	TRBJ2-7	TRBV10-1	TRBD2	CASSGRTSGRSEQYF	TGCGCCAGCAGTGGGAGGACTAGCGGGAGGAGCGAGCAGTACTTC
once	TRBJ2-3	TRBV28	TRBD1	CAITGGPDTQYF	TGTGCCATCACAGGGGGCCCAGATACGCAGTATTTT
-	TRBJ1-4	TRBV28	TRBD1	CASSATGPNEKLFF	TGTGCCAGCAGTGCGACAGGGCCTAATGAAAAACTGTTTTTT
-	TRBJ2-7	TRBV5-4	-	CASASYSGGFPYEQYF	TGTGCCAGCGCCTCGTATTCAGGGGGGTTCCCCTACGAGCAGTACTTC
-	TRBJ2-1	TRBV29-1	-	CSVPGSLNEQFF	TGCAGCGTCCCCGGGAGCCTCAATGAGCAGTTCTTC
-	TRBJ2-7	TRBV6-5	TRBD1	CASRGQGPQEQYF	TGTGCCAGCAGGGGACAGGGTCCGCAAGAGCAGTACTTC
-	TRBJ1-2	TRBV6-5	-	CASSYSTERSYYGYTF	TGTGCCAGCAGTTACTCCACGGAACGGAGTTACTATGGCTACACCTTC
-	TRBJ2-7	TRBV9	-	CASSVGMGGYEQYF	TGTGCCAGCAGCGTAGGTATGGGGGGCTACGAGCAGTACTTC
-	TRBJ2-7	TRBV28	TRBD1	CASSFPRQGPSYEQYF	TGTGCCAGCAGTTTCCCTAGACAGGGGCCCTCCTACGAGCAGTACTTC
-	TRBJ2-4	TRBV28	TRBD2	CASSPKTSGRSKNIQYF	TGTGCCAGCAGTCCCAAGACTAGCGGGAGGTCCAAAAACATTCAGTACTTC
-	TRBJ1-5	TRBV6-5	-	CASSYSGSPWPQHF	TGTGCCAGCAGTTACTCGGGCAGCCCCTGGCCCCAGCATTTT
-	TRBJ2-1	TRBV6-5	TRBD1	CASSLRDRYNEQFF	TGTGCCAGCAGCCTCCGGGACAGGTACAATGAGCAGTTCTTC
-	TRBJ1-4	TRBV2	-	CASSEKDIAWETSNEKLFF	TGTGCCAGCAGTGAAAAGGACATAGCGTGGGAAACTAGCAATGAAAAACTGTTTTTT
-	TRBJ1-2	TRBV9	TRBD1	CASSPAMDRVIGYTF	TGTGCCAGCAGCCCCGCCATGGACAGGGTGATCGGCTACACCTTC
-	TRBJ1-2	TRBV30	-	CAWSAHPPGYGYTF	TGTGCCTGGAGTGCACACCCGCCAGGCTATGGCTACACCTTC
-	TRBJ2-7	TRBV27	TRBD1	CASSLGTGGHEQYF	TGTGCCAGCAGCCTCGGGACAGGGGGCCACGAGCAGTACTTC
-	TRBJ2-1	TRBV27	TRBD2	CASNFQTSGAYNEQFF	TGTGCCAGCAACTTCCAGACTAGCGGGGCCTACAATGAGCAGTTCTTC
-	TRBJ2-7	TRBV11-2	TRBD1	CASSGGGQGFFYEQYF	TGTGCCAGCAGCGGGGGGGGACAGGGGTTTTTCTACGAGCAGTACTTC
-	TRBJ1-5	TRBV30	-	CAFQHRENQPQHF	TGTGCCTTTCAACACAGGGAGAATCAGCCCCAGCATTTT
-	TRBJ2-7	TRBV7-2	-	CASSPLADSYEQYF	TGTGCCAGCAGCCCGTTAGCGGACTCCTACGAGCAGTACTTC
-	TRBJ2-7	TRBV11-2	TRBD2	CASSLRLAGLGDEQYF	TGTGCCAGCAGCTTGAGACTAGCGGGACTAGGGGACGAGCAGTACTTC
-	TRBJ1-1	TRBV7-3	-	CASSLNPGPNTEAFF	TGTGCCAGCAGCTTAAATCCAGGGCCGAACACTGAAGCTTTCTTT
-	TRBJ2-3	TRBV9	-	CASSHGGGSADTQYF	TGTGCCAGCTCACATGGGGGAGGTTCGGCAGATACGCAGTATTTT
-	TRBJ2-5	TRBV6-6	-	CASSYSEETQYF	TGTGCCAGCAGTTATTCGGAAGAGACCCAGTACTTC
-	TRBJ1-1	TRBV5-1	-	CASSLGATRAGTEAFF	TGCGCCAGCAGCTTGGGGGCAACTCGAGCGGGCACTGAAGCTTTCTTT
-	TRBJ1-5	TRBV5-1	-	CASSLGLGVGAGLNQPQHF	TGCGCCAGCAGCTTAGGTTTAGGGGTAGGGGCAGGGCTCAATCAGCCCCAGCATTTT